Shown below are 13 T cell receptor beta chains from a single sample sequenced in a study of tumor and adjacent non-tumor tissue in lung cancer. No cell sorting was done before RNA was extracted from the tissue. A modified ARM-PCR protocol with three rounds of nested PCR amplified TCRbeta. MiXCR, applied by TCRdb to the multiplex PCR reads, yields one record per CDR3 protein. The sample yields about 75,000 distinct CDR3 sequences, over 70% seen once. The specimen sequenced was lung tumor tissue. Source of these receptors: a woman aged 50 to 60 with non-small cell lung cancer.

With regard to this clonotype: The junction departs from the called germline gene at one end, perhaps through a read error. This chain joins TRBV5-6 and TRBJ2-1, with TRBD1 matching over 7 bases. This CDR3 spans 19 amino acids. CDR1 is SGHDT and CDR2 is YYEEEE in the germline V gene. The DNA for the CDR3 is TGTGCCAGCAACTTGGCCCCCACGACGGGACAGACTGCTTGGGCTGAGCAGTTCTTC. Translation: CASNLAPTTGQTAWAEQFF.

V is TRBV6-1 and J is TRBJ2-7; 8 positions agree with TRBD1. The CDR3 extends over 15 amino acids. The germline CDR1 and CDR2 sequences are MNHNS and SASEGT. DNA of the CDR3: TGTCTCAGCAGTGAAAATCCGGGACAGGCCTACGAGCAGTACTTC. Protein: CLSSENPGQAYEQYF.

Note on this clonotype: The junction departs from germline at one end; a sequencing error may be responsible. The V and J genes are TRBV11-1 and TRBJ2-1; 15 bases map to TRBD2. Germline lookup yields CDR1 SGHAT and CDR2 FQDESV (reference sequence). The CDR3 covers 14 residues. CDR3 DNA sequence: TGTGTCAGCAGCTCAGGACTAGCGGGAGGGACGCAGTTCTTC. Translating it yields CVSSSGLAGGTQFF.

Of note for this clonotype: One junction end disagrees with the germline gene, perhaps due to a read error. J is TRBJ2-1 and V is TRBV4-1; weak D call: TRBD1 (5 bases). The CDR3 has 13 amino acids. CDR1 and CDR2 (germline): MGHRA, YSYEKL. CDR3 loop: CASTQKGNSEQLF. In DNA, the CDR3 is TGCGCCAGCACCCAGAAGGGGAACTCTGAGCAGTTATTC.

Turning to this clonotype: One end of the junction fails to match germline, which may point to a read error. The chain is built from TRBV12-3 or TRBV12-4 and TRBJ1-5, with D uncertain. This CDR3 is built from 14 residues. The CDR3 DNA is TGTGCCAGCAGTTTAGAGGCTAGCAACCAGCCCCAGCATTTT. It translates to CASSLEASNQPQHF.

Comments on this clonotype: No conserved phenylalanine or tryptophan is present at the end of the CDR3, so a read error is the likely explanation. The V gene is TRBV20-1, the J gene TRBJ2-2; D call uncertain. V was trimmed by 3 bases and J by 5 bases, leaving 7 bases between them. This CDR3 comprises 12 residues. CDR1 is DFQATT and CDR2 is SNEGSKA in the germline V gene (reference sequence). The CDR3 coding sequence is TGCAGTGCTAGGGATGGAACCGGGGAGCTGTTTCTT. Protein product: CSARDGTGELFL.

Details on this clonotype: A much larger clone differs by one base, so this may be a read error. The rearrangement joins TRBV30 to TRBJ1-3; D is possibly TRBD1 (5 bases). This CDR3 is 16 amino acids long. Trimming pared 4 bases from V and 3 bases from J, leaving 19 bases between. Germline lookup yields CDR1 GTSNPN and CDR2 SVGIG (reference sequence). Written as DNA, the CDR3 is TGTGCCTGGACTCCGGGACGGCGGTTCTTTGGAAACACCATATATTTT. Translating gives CAWTPGRRFFGNTIYF.

On this clonotype: One base away lies a much larger clone, so this may be a sequencing read error. The genes are TRBV20-1 and TRBJ2-2; 12 bases fit TRBD2. V lost 0 bases and J lost 5; bases outside the gene matches: 7. This CDR3 is 17 amino acids long. CDR1 is DFQATT, CDR2 SNEGSKA, per germline (reference sequence). The CDR3 spells CSARDILAGGETGELFF. CDR3 coding DNA: TGCAGTGCTAGAGATATCCTAGCGGGAGGGGAGACCGGGGAGCTGTTTTTT.

This clonotype was picked up a small number of times. The chain has TRBV6-4 and TRBJ1-1; D gene uncertain. Trimming stripped 6 bases from V and 2 bases from J, with 7 bases between. Per germline, CDR1 MRHNA and CDR2 SNTAGT. This CDR3 has 12 amino acids. This CDR3 reads CASSEYNTEAFF. CDR3 DNA sequence: TGTGCCAGCAGCGAATATAACACTGAAGCTTTCTTT.

This clonotype was detected a few times. At one end the junction does not follow the germline gene, possibly because of a read error. The J gene is TRBJ2-3, the V gene TRBV5-1; D might be TRBD2 (6 bases). The CDR3 consists of 15 residues. Looked up from germline, CDR1 is SGHRS and CDR2 is YFSETQ. The CDR3 DNA follows: TGCGCCAGCGGCTTTAGGACTACCCGCACAGATACGCAGTATTTT. Translated, it gives CASGFRTTRTDTQYF.

To note about this clonotype: Its ends do not fully match the called genes, so a read error is possible. V is TRBV11-2 and J is TRBJ2-3, with a possible D match to TRBD2 (6 bases). Germline V gene lookup returns CDR1 SGHAT and CDR2 FQNNGV. The CDR3 has 17 amino acids. Here the CDR3 DNA reads TGTGCCTGCAGTACGTTAGCGAGAGCGGGTGAGGCAGATACGCAGTATTTT. Translation gives CACSTLARAGEADTQYF.

Note on this clonotype: Mismatch with germline at one junction end may stem from a read error. CDR3 bases: TGCGACAGCAGCAGGGAGGGAGGCGGGTACGAGCAGTACTTC. This translates into CDSSREGGGYEQYF. This sequence joins TRBV6-6 and TRBJ2-7, with 7 bases identical to TRBD2. Germline V gives CDR1 MNHNY, CDR2 SVGAGI (reference sequence). CDR3 length: 14 residues.

This clonotype was observed a single time. The CDR3 carries no conserved terminal phenylalanine or tryptophan, so it likely arises from a read error. The chain is built from TRBV5-6 and TRBJ1-2; D may be TRBD1 (5 bases). This CDR3 spans 13 amino acids. Germline-derived CDR1 and CDR2 are SGHDT and YYEEEE. The CDR3, as DNA: TGTGCCAGCAACTTGGGGAGGGGATATGGCTACACCTCC. The encoded protein is CASNLGRGYGYTS.